Listed below are T cell receptor beta chains from one sample, sequenced in a study of T cells in Graves' hyperthyroidism and ophthalmopathy. Using its own MiXCR run on the multiplex PCR reads, TCRdb lists one record per CDR3 protein. The sample lists under 400,000 distinct CDR3 sequences, 11% to 15% occurring once. The material sequenced was blood. The receptor source for this set is an older woman with Graves' hyperthyroidism. CDR3s include the opening cysteine and the closing phenylalanine or tryptophan. The D gene is left open where the match is weak. The size of a clone is reported for some rows only, either as once, few or many, or as a class for expanded clones.

D gene: -; J gene: TRBJ2-7; V gene: TRBV19; CDR3 length: 13; clone size: many; CDR3 DNA: TGTGCCAGTAGTCCCGGTCGGATCTACGAGCAGTACTTC; CDR3 protein: CASSPGRIYEQYF
D gene: -; J gene: TRBJ2-5; V gene: TRBV5-4; CDR3 length: 13; clone size: -; CDR3 DNA: TGTGCCAGCAGCCATGACACGAAAGAGACCCAGTACTTC; CDR3 protein: CASSHDTKETQYF
D gene: -; J gene: TRBJ1-1; V gene: TRBV5-1; CDR3 length: 16; clone size: many; CDR3 DNA: TGCGCCAGCAGCTGGAAACCTTTAAGCGGGGACACTGAAGCTTTCTTT; CDR3 protein: CASSWKPLSGDTEAFF
D gene: TRBD2; J gene: TRBJ2-5; V gene: TRBV9; CDR3 length: 18; clone size: -; CDR3 DNA: TGTGCCAGCAGCTTAGGGCGGACTAGCGACAACCTGCGGGAGACCCAGTACTTC; CDR3 protein: CASSLGRTSDNLRETQYF
D gene: TRBD1; J gene: TRBJ1-2; V gene: TRBV5-5; CDR3 length: 13; clone size: many; CDR3 DNA: TGTGCCAGCAGGAGGGGGCCTGACTATGGCTACACCTTC; CDR3 protein: CASRRGPDYGYTF
D gene: -; J gene: TRBJ1-4; V gene: TRBV5-1; CDR3 length: 15; clone size: few; CDR3 DNA: TGCGCCAGCAGGGGATTTGGGGCCACTGATGAAAAACTGTTTTTT; CDR3 protein: CASRGFGATDEKLFF
D gene: -; J gene: TRBJ2-7; V gene: TRBV27; CDR3 length: 16; clone size: many; CDR3 DNA: TGTGCCAGCAGTTTATCGTTGGGGAAATATACCTACGAGCAGTACTTC; CDR3 protein: CASSLSLGKYTYEQYF
D gene: -; J gene: TRBJ1-2; V gene: TRBV7-2; CDR3 length: 13; clone size: -; CDR3 DNA: TGTGCCAGCAGCTTAGGGATGAACTATGGCTACACCTTC; CDR3 protein: CASSLGMNYGYTF
D gene: -; J gene: TRBJ2-5; V gene: TRBV5-1; CDR3 length: 11; clone size: few; CDR3 DNA: TGCGCCAGCAGCATGCAAGGGACCCAGTACTTC; CDR3 protein: CASSMQGTQYF
D gene: -; J gene: TRBJ2-3; V gene: TRBV30; CDR3 length: 11; clone size: -; CDR3 DNA: TGTGCCTGGAGTCGAGGGGATACGCAGTATTTT; CDR3 protein: CAWSRGDTQYF
D gene: -; J gene: TRBJ2-7; V gene: TRBV3-1; CDR3 length: 11; clone size: many; CDR3 DNA: TGTGCCAGCAGCCAGAACAGCGAGCAGTACTTC; CDR3 protein: CASSQNSEQYF
D gene: -; J gene: TRBJ1-2; V gene: TRBV7-8; CDR3 length: 15; clone size: -; CDR3 DNA: TGTGCCAGCAGCTCACGCCGGGGGGCGTCCGGTGGCTACACCTTC; CDR3 protein: CASSSRRGASGGYTF
D gene: -; J gene: TRBJ1-4; V gene: TRBV2; CDR3 length: 16; clone size: many; CDR3 DNA: TGTGCCATTAATCTCTCAGGGTGGGTGAAGAGTGAAAAACTGTTTTTT; CDR3 protein: CAINLSGWVKSEKLFF
D gene: TRBD2; J gene: TRBJ2-2; V gene: TRBV7-9; CDR3 length: 20; clone size: few; CDR3 DNA: TGTGCCAGCAGGCATAGCCGTGGTAGCGGGCTTATACCGAACACCGGGGAGCTGTTTTTT; CDR3 protein: CASRHSRGSGLIPNTGELFF
D gene: TRBD1; J gene: TRBJ2-5; V gene: TRBV3-1; CDR3 length: 16; clone size: many; CDR3 DNA: TGTGCCAGCAGCCAAGCGTATGGGACAGGTTCAGAGACCCAGTACTTC; CDR3 protein: CASSQAYGTGSETQYF
D gene: -; J gene: TRBJ1-6; V gene: TRBV30; CDR3 length: 14; clone size: -; CDR3 DNA: TGTGCCTGGAGTGTACAAGTTTATAATTCACCCCTCCACTTT; CDR3 protein: CAWSVQVYNSPLHF
D gene: -; J gene: TRBJ2-1; V gene: TRBV15; CDR3 length: 14; clone size: many; CDR3 DNA: TGTGCCACCAGCAGAGATGGGAGGTATAATGAGCAGTTCTTC; CDR3 protein: CATSRDGRYNEQFF
D gene: -; J gene: TRBJ1-2; V gene: TRBV2; CDR3 length: 14; clone size: many; CDR3 DNA: TGTGCCAGCAGTGAGAGGGCTCAGTCAATTGGCTACACCTTC; CDR3 protein: CASSERAQSIGYTF
D gene: TRBD1; J gene: TRBJ2-7; V gene: TRBV11-2; CDR3 length: 14; clone size: many; CDR3 DNA: TGTGCCAGCAGCTTAGTTCCCAGGGGGCGCGAGCAGTACTTC; CDR3 protein: CASSLVPRGREQYF
D gene: TRBD1; J gene: TRBJ1-2; V gene: TRBV2; CDR3 length: 13; clone size: many; CDR3 DNA: TGTGCCAGCAGTGAGGCAGGGGGCTATGGCTACACCTTC; CDR3 protein: CASSEAGGYGYTF
D gene: TRBD1; J gene: TRBJ1-1; V gene: TRBV20-1; CDR3 length: 16; clone size: many; CDR3 DNA: TGCAGTGCTAGAGTAATTGGGACAGGGGGGAACACTGAAGCTTTCTTT; CDR3 protein: CSARVIGTGGNTEAFF
D gene: -; J gene: TRBJ2-7; V gene: TRBV7-2; CDR3 length: 13; clone size: many; CDR3 DNA: TGTGCCAGCAGCTTAGAGAGGGAAGCCGAGCAGTACTTC; CDR3 protein: CASSLEREAEQYF
D gene: TRBD1; J gene: TRBJ1-6; V gene: TRBV20-1; CDR3 length: 15; clone size: many; CDR3 DNA: TGCAGTGCCACCGGGACAGGGAGAAGTAATTCACCCCTCCACTTT; CDR3 protein: CSATGTGRSNSPLHF
D gene: -; J gene: TRBJ1-5; V gene: TRBV20-1; CDR3 length: 14; clone size: few; CDR3 DNA: TGCAGTGCTAGAGCAGGCGGCCCCAATCAGCCCCAGCATTTT; CDR3 protein: CSARAGGPNQPQHF
D gene: -; J gene: TRBJ2-6; V gene: TRBV15; CDR3 length: 17; clone size: -; CDR3 DNA: TGTGCCACCAGCAGGGATTTTACGAGCTCTGGGGCCAACGTCCTGACTTTC; CDR3 protein: CATSRDFTSSGANVLTF
D gene: TRBD2; J gene: TRBJ2-7; V gene: TRBV9; CDR3 length: 15; clone size: few; CDR3 DNA: TGTGCCAGCAGCTCATCCGGGACTAGCCCCCACGAGCAGTACTTC; CDR3 protein: CASSSSGTSPHEQYF
D gene: TRBD2; J gene: TRBJ2-5; V gene: TRBV7-3; CDR3 length: 18; clone size: few; CDR3 DNA: TGTGCCAGCAGCTTAGGGACTAGCGGGAGCAGTTGGGAAGAGACCCAGTACTTC; CDR3 protein: CASSLGTSGSSWEETQYF
D gene: TRBD2; J gene: TRBJ2-3; V gene: TRBV15; CDR3 length: 16; clone size: many; CDR3 DNA: TGTGCCACCAGCAGAGTTGCGGGAGCCAACACAGATACGCAGTATTTT; CDR3 protein: CATSRVAGANTDTQYF
D gene: -; J gene: TRBJ2-7; V gene: TRBV20-1; CDR3 length: 17; clone size: many; CDR3 DNA: TGCAGTGCTAGGGATTCCCTTGGACGGGACGCCTCCTACGAGCAGTACTTC; CDR3 protein: CSARDSLGRDASYEQYF
D gene: TRBD2; J gene: TRBJ2-7; V gene: TRBV11-2; CDR3 length: 15; clone size: few; CDR3 DNA: TGTGCCAGCAGTCACACGCGGGAGTCGAAGGACGAGCAGTACTTC; CDR3 protein: CASSHTRESKDEQYF
D gene: TRBD2; J gene: TRBJ2-5; V gene: TRBV30; CDR3 length: 15; clone size: many; CDR3 DNA: TGTGCCTGGAGTGTTGGGAGCGGGAGCCAAGAGACCCAGTACTTC; CDR3 protein: CAWSVGSGSQETQYF
D gene: -; J gene: TRBJ2-5; V gene: TRBV28; CDR3 length: 14; clone size: few; CDR3 DNA: TGTGCCAGCAGTTTAGGGGGGGGCGCGGAGACCCAGTACTTC; CDR3 protein: CASSLGGGAETQYF
D gene: TRBD2; J gene: TRBJ2-3; V gene: TRBV20-1; CDR3 length: 16; clone size: -; CDR3 DNA: TGCAGTGCTAGAACTAGCGGGATGGGGGGCACAGATACGCGGTATTTT; CDR3 protein: CSARTSGMGGTDTRYF
D gene: TRBD1; J gene: TRBJ1-2; V gene: TRBV2; CDR3 length: 13; clone size: many; CDR3 DNA: TGTGCCAGCCAGGGGGCGGTGAACTATGGCTACACCTTC; CDR3 protein: CASQGAVNYGYTF
D gene: -; J gene: TRBJ1-1; V gene: TRBV6-5; CDR3 length: 14; clone size: many; CDR3 DNA: TGTGCCAGCAGTTACTCTTGGGGGGCAACGGGGGCTTTCTTT; CDR3 protein: CASSYSWGATGAFF
D gene: TRBD2; J gene: TRBJ2-1; V gene: TRBV30; CDR3 length: 13; clone size: many; CDR3 DNA: TGTGCCTGGGACGCGGGAGTGGGGAATGAGCAGTTCTTC; CDR3 protein: CAWDAGVGNEQFF
D gene: -; J gene: TRBJ2-1; V gene: TRBV30; CDR3 length: 15; clone size: -; CDR3 DNA: TGTGCCTGGGTCCTTACGCGGTCGTCCTACAATGAGCAGTTCTTC; CDR3 protein: CAWVLTRSSYNEQFF
D gene: TRBD2; J gene: TRBJ2-3; V gene: TRBV3-1; CDR3 length: 14; clone size: -; CDR3 DNA: TGTGCCAGCAGCCGGCGAACTAGCGACGATACGCAGTATTTT; CDR3 protein: CASSRRTSDDTQYF
D gene: TRBD2; J gene: TRBJ2-7; V gene: TRBV2; CDR3 length: 13; clone size: -; CDR3 DNA: TGTGCCAGCAGGAGCGGGAGCCTGCGGGAGCAGTACTTC; CDR3 protein: CASRSGSLREQYF
D gene: TRBD2; J gene: TRBJ2-3; V gene: TRBV2; CDR3 length: 17; clone size: -; CDR3 DNA: TGTGCCAGCAGCGCCGGGACTAGCGGGAGAAGCACAGATACGCAGTATTTT; CDR3 protein: CASSAGTSGRSTDTQYF
D gene: TRBD1; J gene: TRBJ1-1; V gene: TRBV28; CDR3 length: 13; clone size: many; CDR3 DNA: TGTGCCAGCAGTTTAAGGCAGGGGGCCGGAGCTTTCTTT; CDR3 protein: CASSLRQGAGAFF